The 8 T cell receptor beta chains below come from one sample, sequenced in a study of T cell clonotyping in hematopoietic cell transplantation. TCRdb's copy holds only in-frame clones and misses some; the assay was immunoSEQ multiplex PCR. The sample includes about 9,200 clones, around 97% of them seen just once. The source was peripheral blood mononuclear cells, collected 100 days after allogeneic stem cell transplant. These receptors were taken from a male patient in his sixties or seventies who had an allogeneic stem cell transplant from a related donor, so the T cells may come from the graft donor. Some clones in this sample may be carry-over from other donors' samples.

CDR3 bases: TGTGCCAGCAGCTTAGAGGGTAGGACTGAAGCTTTCTTT. Translating gives CASSLEGRTEAFF. The chain joins TRBV7-3 to TRBJ1-1; D unresolved. CDR1 is SGHTA, CDR2 FQGTGA, per germline. With 2 bases removed from V and 5 bases from J, the gap between germline ends came to 9 bases. The CDR3 is 13 amino acids.

V and J are TRBV7-2 and TRBJ2-1; TRBD2 matches at 11 bases. The CDR3 sequence is 15 residues long. Losses at the gene ends were 5 bases for V and 8 bases for J; bases not matched to a gene: 8. CDR1 and CDR2 (germline): SGHTA, FQGNSA. CDR3 protein: CASSTTSGVNDEQFF. The CDR3, as DNA: TGTGCCAGCAGCACGACTAGCGGGGTTAACGATGAGCAGTTCTTC.

The rearrangement uses TRBV28 and TRBJ2-5, with unresolved D. The CDR3 has 13 residues. Germline CDR1 reads MDHEN; CDR2 reads SYDVKM. V lost 6 bases and J 5 bases, leaving 13 bases between the germline ends. The CDR3 DNA reads TGTGCCAGCAGGCGACTTCCTCGGGAGACCCAGTACTTC. This sequence encodes CASRRLPRETQYF. The full variable domain, completed using reference TRBV28 and TRBJ2-5, is DVKVTQSSRYLVKRTGEKVFLECVQDMDHENMFWYRQDPGLGLRLIYFSYDVKMKEKGDIPEGYSVSREKKERFSLILESASTNQTSMYLCASRRLPRETQYFGPGTRLLVL.

The rearrangement uses TRBV29-1 and TRBJ1-4; D remains unclear. CDR1 and CDR2 from the germline V gene are SQVTM and ANQGSEA. Trimming took 1 base from V and 0 from J, leaving 6 bases between them. The CDR3 has 14 residues. The DNA of the CDR3 is TGCAGCGTTGAAGGGGTTGCAACTAATGAAAAACTGTTTTTT. This codes for CSVEGVATNEKLFF.

V gene TRBV7-3 combines with J gene TRBJ1-2; 7 positions agree with TRBD1. This CDR3 has 15 amino acids. V lost 2 bases and J lost 4; bases outside the gene matches: 7. Germline assignment: CDR1 SGHTA and CDR2 FQGTGA. The CDR3 protein is CASSLSGGQSYGYTF. The DNA of the CDR3 is TGTGCCAGCAGCTTATCGGGGGGACAGAGCTATGGCTACACCTTC.

This chain connects TRBV19 to TRBJ1-6, with D unclear. Trimming pared 5 bases from V and 7 bases from J, leaving 12 bases between. The CDR3 spans 14 residues. Looked up from germline, CDR1 is LNHDA and CDR2 is SQIVND (reference sequence). CDR3 loop: CASSSWTGNSPLHF. The DNA of the CDR3 is TGTGCCAGTAGTTCATGGACGGGAAATTCACCCCTCCACTTT.

The chain has TRBV9 and TRBJ1-3; D gene ambiguous. Germline V gene data show CDR1 as SGDLS and CDR2 as YYNGEE. V lost 4 bases to trimming and J lost 0 bases, with 11 bases between them. The CDR3 covers 15 residues. CDR3 coding DNA: TGTGCCAGCAGCAAATACGGGAGCTCTGGAAACACCATATATTTT. Residues: CASSKYGSSGNTIYF.

This sequence joins TRBV2 and TRBJ2-1; D may be TRBD1 or TRBD2 (5 bases each). Per the germline V gene, CDR1 is SNHLY and CDR2 is FYNNEI. The CDR3 is 14 residues long. With 0 bases removed from V and 9 bases from J, the gap between germline ends came to 12 bases. CDR3 protein: CASSEAPRGTEQFF. CDR3 nucleotide sequence: TGTGCCAGCAGTGAAGCGCCGAGGGGAACTGAGCAGTTCTTC. Full variable domain (rest looked up from reference TRBV2 and TRBJ2-1): EPEVTQTPSHQVTQMGQEVILRCVPISNHLYFYWYRQILGQKVEFLVSFYNNEISEKSEIFDDQFSVERPDGSNFTLKIRSTKLEDSAMYFCASSEAPRGTEQFFGPGTRLTVL.